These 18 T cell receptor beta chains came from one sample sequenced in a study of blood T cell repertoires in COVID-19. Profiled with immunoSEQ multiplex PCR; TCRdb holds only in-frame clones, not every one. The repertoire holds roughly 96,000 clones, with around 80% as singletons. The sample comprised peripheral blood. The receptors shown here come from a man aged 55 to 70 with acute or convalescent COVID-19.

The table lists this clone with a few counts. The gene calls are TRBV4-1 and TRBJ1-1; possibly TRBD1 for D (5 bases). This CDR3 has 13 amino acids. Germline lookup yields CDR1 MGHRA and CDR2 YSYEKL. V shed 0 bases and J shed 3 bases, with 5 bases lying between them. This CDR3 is CASSQDRDTEAFF. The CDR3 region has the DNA TGCGCCAGCAGCCAAGACAGGGACACTGAAGCTTTCTTT.

As DNA, the CDR3 is TGTGCCACCAGTGATGGGCCAAGGGAGGGGGATACGCAGTATTTT. Protein: CATSDGPREGDTQYF. J is TRBJ2-3 and V is TRBV24-1, with 7 nucleotides matching TRBD2. This CDR3 is 15 amino acids long. The V segment lost 3 bases and the J segment 6 bases; nucleotides outside the gene matches: 8. In germline, CDR1 is KGHDR, CDR2 SFDVKD.

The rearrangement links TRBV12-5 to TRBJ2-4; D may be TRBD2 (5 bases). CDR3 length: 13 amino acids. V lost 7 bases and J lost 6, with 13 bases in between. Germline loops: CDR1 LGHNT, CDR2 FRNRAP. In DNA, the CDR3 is TGTGCTAGTGCCACACTAGGTAGAAACATTCAGTACTTC. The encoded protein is CASATLGRNIQYF.

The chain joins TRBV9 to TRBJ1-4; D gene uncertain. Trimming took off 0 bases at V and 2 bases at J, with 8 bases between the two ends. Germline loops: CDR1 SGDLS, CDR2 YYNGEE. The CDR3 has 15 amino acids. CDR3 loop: CASSVGPGTNEKLFF. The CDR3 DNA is TGTGCCAGCAGCGTAGGCCCCGGGACTAATGAAAAACTGTTTTTT.

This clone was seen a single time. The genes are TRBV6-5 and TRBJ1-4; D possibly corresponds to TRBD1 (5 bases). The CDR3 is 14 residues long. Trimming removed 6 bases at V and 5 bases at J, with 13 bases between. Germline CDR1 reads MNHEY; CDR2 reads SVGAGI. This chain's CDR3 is CASRPGGPNEKLFF. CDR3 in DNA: TGTGCCAGCAGACCCGGGGGTCCGAATGAAAAACTGTTTTTT.

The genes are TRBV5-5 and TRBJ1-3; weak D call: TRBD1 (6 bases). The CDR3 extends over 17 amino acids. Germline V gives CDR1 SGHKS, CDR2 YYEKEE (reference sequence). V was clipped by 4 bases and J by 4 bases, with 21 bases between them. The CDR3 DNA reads TGTGCCAGCAGCATGGCCCCTGCCGGGGGGGCAGGAAACACCATATATTTT. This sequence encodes CASSMAPAGGAGNTIYF.

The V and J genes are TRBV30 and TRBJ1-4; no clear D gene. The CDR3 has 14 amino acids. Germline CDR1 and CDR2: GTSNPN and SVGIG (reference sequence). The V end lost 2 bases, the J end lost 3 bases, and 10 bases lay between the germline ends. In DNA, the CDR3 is TGTGCCTGGAGTCCCCTGAGTGCTAATGAAAAACTGTTTTTT. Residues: CAWSPLSANEKLFF.

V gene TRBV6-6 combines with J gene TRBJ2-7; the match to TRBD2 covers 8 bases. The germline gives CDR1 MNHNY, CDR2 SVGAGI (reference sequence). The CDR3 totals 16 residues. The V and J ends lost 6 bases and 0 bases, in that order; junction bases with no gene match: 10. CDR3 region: CASSRGVAGSSYEQYF. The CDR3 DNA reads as TGTGCCAGCAGCCGGGGGGTAGCGGGGAGCTCCTACGAGCAGTACTTC.

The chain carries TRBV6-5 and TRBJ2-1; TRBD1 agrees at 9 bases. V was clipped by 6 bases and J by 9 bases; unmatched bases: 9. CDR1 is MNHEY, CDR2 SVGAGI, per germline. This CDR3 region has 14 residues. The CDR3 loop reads CASSRTGDVSEQFF. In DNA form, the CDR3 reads TGTGCCAGCAGCCGGACAGGGGACGTAAGTGAGCAGTTCTTC.

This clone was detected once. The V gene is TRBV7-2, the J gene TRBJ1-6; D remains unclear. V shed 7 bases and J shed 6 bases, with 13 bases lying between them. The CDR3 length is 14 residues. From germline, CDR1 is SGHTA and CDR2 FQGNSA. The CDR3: CASNNAGFNSPLHF. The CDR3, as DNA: TGTGCCAGCAACAACGCCGGGTTTAATTCACCCCTCCACTTT.

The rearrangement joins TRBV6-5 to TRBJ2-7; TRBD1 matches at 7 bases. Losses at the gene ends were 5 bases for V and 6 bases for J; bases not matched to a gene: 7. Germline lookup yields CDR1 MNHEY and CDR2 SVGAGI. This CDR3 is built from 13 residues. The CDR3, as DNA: TGTGCCAGCAGTCCAGACAGGGTGGGCGAGCAGTACGTC. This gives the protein CASSPDRVGEQYV.

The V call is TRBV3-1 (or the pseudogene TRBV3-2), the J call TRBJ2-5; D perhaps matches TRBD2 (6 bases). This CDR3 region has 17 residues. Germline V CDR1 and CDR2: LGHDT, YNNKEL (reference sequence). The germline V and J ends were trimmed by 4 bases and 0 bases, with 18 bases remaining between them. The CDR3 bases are TGTGCCAGCAGCCCCCTCGCAGGAGGGTGGGACCAAGAGACCCAGTACTTC. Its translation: CASSPLAGGWDQETQYF.

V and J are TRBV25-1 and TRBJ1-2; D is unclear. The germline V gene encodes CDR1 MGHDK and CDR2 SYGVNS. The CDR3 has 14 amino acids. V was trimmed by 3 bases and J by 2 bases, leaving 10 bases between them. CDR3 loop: CASSEAGTNYGYTF. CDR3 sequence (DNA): TGTGCCAGCAGTGAGGCAGGAACCAACTATGGCTACACCTTC.

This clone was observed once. The CDR3, as DNA: TGTGCCAGCAGTTCTACTAGCGGGGGGGCCCGGGAGACCCAGTACTTC. This sequence encodes CASSSTSGGARETQYF. The V and J genes are TRBV11-3 and TRBJ2-5, with TRBD2 matching 13 bases. Germline V CDR1 and CDR2: SGHNT, YENEEA. V shed 6 bases, J shed 5 bases, and the junction held 9 bases outside the gene matches. The CDR3 has 16 residues.

CDR3 loop: CASSLTEETQYF. The CDR3 coding sequence is TGCGCCAGCAGCTTAACAGAAGAGACCCAGTACTTC. The V call is TRBV5-1, the J call TRBJ2-5, with D unclear. The CDR3 has 12 amino acids. V was cut by 2 bases and J by 3 bases, with 5 bases left in between. CDR1 and CDR2 from the germline V gene are SGHRS and YFSETQ.

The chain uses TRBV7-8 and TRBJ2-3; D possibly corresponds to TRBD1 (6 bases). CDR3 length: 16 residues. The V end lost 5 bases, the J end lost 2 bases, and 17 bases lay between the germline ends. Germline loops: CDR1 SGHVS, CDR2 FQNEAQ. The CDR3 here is CASSHSSGVDTDTQYF. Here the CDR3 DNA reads TGTGCCAGCAGCCATAGTTCAGGGGTTGACACAGATACGCAGTATTTT.

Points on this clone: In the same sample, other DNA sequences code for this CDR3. The CDR3 here is CASSRGPVGDEKLFF. The CDR3 nucleotides are TGTGCCAGCTCACGGGGTCCTGTCGGGGATGAAAAACTGTTTTTT. This chain links TRBV18 with TRBJ1-4; unclear D gene. Per the germline V gene, CDR1 is KGHSH and CDR2 is LQKENI. The CDR3 is 15 amino acids. The ends were cut back, 4 bases at V and 6 bases at J, with 15 bases in the middle. Based on the CDR3 plus reference TRBV18 and TRBJ1-4, the full variable domain is NAGVMQNPRHLVRRRGQEARLRCSPMKGHSHVYWYRQLPEEGLKFMVYLQKENIIDESGMPKERFSAEFPKEGPSILRIQQVVRGDSAAYFCASSRGPVGDEKLFFGSGTQLSVL.

CDR3 in amino acids: CASTPPRGPLHF. Here the CDR3 DNA reads TGTGCCAGCACCCCACCCCGCGGACCCCTCCACTTT. The chain has TRBV28 and TRBJ1-6; D is uncertain. CDR3 length: 12 residues. From germline, CDR1 is MDHEN and CDR2 SYDVKM. Trimming pared 7 bases from V and 12 bases from J, leaving 13 bases between.